This TCR beta chain was sequenced in a study of cytomegalovirus exposure and HLA in healthy donors. The CDR3 length is 18 residues. Unmatched junction bases numbered 10, after V lost 5 bases and J lost 1 base. Germline V gene sequence: CDR1 SGHTA, CDR2 FQGNSA. PCR was performed using 60 Vbeta and 13 Jbeta primers. This table comes from immunoSEQ multiplex PCR, and its TCRdb copy is limited to in-frame clones, with some not included. The table lists roughly 120,000 clones, under 70% of them singletons, with roughly 8.7% in the top ten. Whole-study results and caveats: The study labeled 180 or so TCR beta chains cytomegalovirus-associated. A previous analysis found most TCR beta V segments productive roughly 87% or roughly 30% of the time. In presence/absence analyses, roughly uniform sequencing depth across donors was assumed.

This clone appeared once. Its antigen is as yet unknown. This chain connects TRBV7-2 to TRBJ2-3; TRBD2 agrees at 12 bases. Sequencing was carried out using PBMCs. The origin of this receptor is a man younger than 40 in good health and CMV-seropositive. The CDR3 region has the DNA TGTGCCAGCAGCACAAGACTAGCGGGAGTGGGGGGCACAGATACGCAGTATTTT. Translation: CASSTRLAGVGGTDTQYF.